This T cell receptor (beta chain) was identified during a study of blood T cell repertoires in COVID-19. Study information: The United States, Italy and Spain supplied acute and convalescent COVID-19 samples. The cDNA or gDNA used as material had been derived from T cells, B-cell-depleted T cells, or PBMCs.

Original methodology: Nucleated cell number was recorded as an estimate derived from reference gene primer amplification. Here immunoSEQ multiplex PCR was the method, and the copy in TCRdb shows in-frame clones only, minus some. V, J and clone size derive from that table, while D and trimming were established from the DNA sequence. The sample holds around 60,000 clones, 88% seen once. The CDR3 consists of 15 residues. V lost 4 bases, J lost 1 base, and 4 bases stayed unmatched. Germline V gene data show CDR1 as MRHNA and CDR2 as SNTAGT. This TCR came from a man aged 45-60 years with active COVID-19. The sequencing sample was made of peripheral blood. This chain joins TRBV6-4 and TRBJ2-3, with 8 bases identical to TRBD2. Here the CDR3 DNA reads TGTGCCAGCAGTGTGGGCGGGGGGCGCACAGATACGCAGTATTTT. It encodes CASSVGGGRTDTQYF.